The 9 T cell receptor beta chains presented below share a single source sample, sequenced in a study of metastatic and nonmetastatic thyroid tumors. Among the patients, none had received any treatment before thyroid surgery. TCRdb reanalyzed the PCR reads with MiXCR. The table shows about 2,900 clones, with less than 40% occurring only once. The sequenced sample consisted of tumor tissue. These receptor sequences come from a female donor with papillary thyroid cancer or a benign thyroid nodule (not recorded which). Some clones in this sample may be carry-over from other donors' samples.

The genes are TRBV6-1 and TRBJ1-1; D is uncertain. V was trimmed by 7 bases and J by 4 bases, leaving 7 bases between them. Per the germline V gene, CDR1 is MNHNS and CDR2 is SASEGT. This CDR3 has 11 residues. CDR3 coding DNA: TGTGCCAGCAAGAAGGGCACTGAAGCTTTCTTT. Protein product: CASKKGTEAFF.

This rearrangement joins TRBV5-1 to TRBJ2-7, with 7 bases fitting TRBD1. After removal of 4 bases from V and 3 bases from J, the junction contained 7 bases not matched to a gene. Germline-derived CDR1 and CDR2 are SGHRS and YFSETQ. There are 14 residues in the CDR3. The CDR3 coding sequence is TGCGCCAGCAGCCTCACAGGGGCCTACTACGAGCAGTACTTC. Translated: CASSLTGAYYEQYF.

This clone is judged large. The V gene is TRBV11-2, the J gene TRBJ2-1, with D maybe TRBD1 (5 bases). The ends were cut back, 5 bases at V and 0 bases at J, with 11 bases in the middle. CDR3 length: 15 amino acids. CDR1 is SGHAT and CDR2 is FQNNGV in the germline V gene. The CDR3 sequence is CASSQDINSYNEQFF. The CDR3 DNA reads as TGTGCCAGCAGCCAGGACATAAACTCCTACAATGAGCAGTTCTTC.

This clone was recorded a few times. V is TRBV20-1 and J is TRBJ2-7; no firm D call. CDR3 size: 14 residues. Germline V CDR1 and CDR2: DFQATT, SNEGSKA (reference sequence). Trimming cost V 0 bases and J 0 bases, with 9 bases left between them. The DNA of the CDR3 is TGCAGTGCTAGAGATAGGCGGATCTCCTACGAGCAGTACTTC. This codes for CSARDRRISYEQYF.

This clone has only one observation. CDR3: CAWSVRQGRAGELFF. CDR3 sequence (DNA): TGTGCCTGGAGTGTAAGGCAGGGAAGGGCCGGGGAGCTGTTTTTT. The V call is TRBV30, the J call TRBJ2-2; weak D call: TRBD1 (5 bases). Germline-derived CDR1 and CDR2 are GTSNPN and SVGIG (reference sequence). Trimming removed 0 bases at V and 6 bases at J, with 14 bases between. The CDR3 has 15 amino acids.

This clone was observed a few times. This sequence joins TRBV7-2 and TRBJ1-2; 12 bases are a match to TRBD1. Per germline, CDR1 SGHTA and CDR2 FQGNSA. J was trimmed by 4 bases and V by 5 bases; bases with no gene match: 11. The CDR3 consists of 17 residues. CDR3 sequence (DNA): TGTGCCAGCAGCCTATCGACCGGGACAGGGGGCGGCTATGGCTACACCTTC. As protein: CASSLSTGTGGGYGYTF.

The chain recombines TRBV19 with TRBJ2-1, with TRBD2 matching over 11 bases. CDR1 and CDR2 from the germline V gene are LNHDA and SQIVND (reference sequence). The CDR3 spans 16 residues. Trimming cost V 5 bases and J 3 bases; bases outside gene matches: 6. The chain's CDR3 is CASSRLGTSGYNEQFF. Here the CDR3 DNA reads TGTGCCAGTAGTCGACTTGGGACTAGCGGCTACAATGAGCAGTTCTTC.

By share, this clone ranks as medium-sized. The CDR3 loop is CASSEFVGRGFNIQYF. In DNA, the CDR3 is TGTGCCAGTAGTGAGTTTGTAGGCAGGGGATTCAACATTCAGTACTTC. This chain links TRBV19 with TRBJ2-4, with a weak D call TRBD1 (6 bases). V lost 5 bases to trimming and J lost 7 bases, with 21 bases between them. CDR1 and CDR2 from the germline V gene are LNHDA and SQIVND (reference sequence). This CDR3 is built from 16 residues.

V usage is TRBV3-1 and J usage is TRBJ2-6; a weak D match, TRBD1 (5 bases). The germline CDR1 and CDR2 sequences are LGHDT and YNNKEL (reference sequence). The ends were cut back, 8 bases at V and 2 bases at J, with 7 bases in the middle. The CDR3 sequence is 13 residues long. The DNA of the CDR3 is TGTGCCAGCCAGGGTGCTGGGGCCAACGTCCTGACTTTC. Translated: CASQGAGANVLTF.